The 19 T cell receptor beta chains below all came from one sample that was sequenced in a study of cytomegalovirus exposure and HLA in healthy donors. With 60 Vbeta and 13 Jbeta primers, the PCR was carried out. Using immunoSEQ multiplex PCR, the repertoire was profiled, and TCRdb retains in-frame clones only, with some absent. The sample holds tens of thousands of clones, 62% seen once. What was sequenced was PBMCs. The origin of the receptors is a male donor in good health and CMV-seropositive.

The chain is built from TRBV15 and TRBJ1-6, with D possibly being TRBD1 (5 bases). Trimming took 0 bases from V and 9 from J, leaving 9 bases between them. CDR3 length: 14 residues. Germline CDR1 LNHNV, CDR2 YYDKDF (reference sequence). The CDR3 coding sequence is TGTGCCACCAGCAGAGATCGGGGGGTTTCACCCCTCCACTTT. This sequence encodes CATSRDRGVSPLHF.

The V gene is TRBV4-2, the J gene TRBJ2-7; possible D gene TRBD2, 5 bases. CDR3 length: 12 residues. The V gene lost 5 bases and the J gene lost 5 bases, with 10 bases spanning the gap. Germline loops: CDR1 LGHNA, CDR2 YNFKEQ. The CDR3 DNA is TGTGCCAGCAGCTCCAACGGGGACGAGCAGTACTTC. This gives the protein CASSSNGDEQYF.

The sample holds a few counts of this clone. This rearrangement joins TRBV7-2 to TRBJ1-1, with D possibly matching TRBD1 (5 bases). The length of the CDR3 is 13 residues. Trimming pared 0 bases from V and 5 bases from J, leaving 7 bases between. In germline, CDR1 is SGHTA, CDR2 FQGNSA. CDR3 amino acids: CASSLATETEAFF. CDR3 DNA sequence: TGTGCCAGCAGCTTAGCGACAGAGACTGAAGCTTTCTTT.

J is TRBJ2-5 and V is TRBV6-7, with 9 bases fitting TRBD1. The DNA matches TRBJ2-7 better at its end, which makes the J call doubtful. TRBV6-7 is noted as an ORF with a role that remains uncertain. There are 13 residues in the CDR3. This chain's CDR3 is CASSWDRVYEQYF. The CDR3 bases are TGTGCCAGCAGTTGGGACAGGGTGTACGAGCAGTACTTC.

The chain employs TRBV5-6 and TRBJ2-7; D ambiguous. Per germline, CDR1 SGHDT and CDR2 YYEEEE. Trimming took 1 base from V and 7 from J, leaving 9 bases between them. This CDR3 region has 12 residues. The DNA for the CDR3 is TGTGCCAGCAGCTTGTTGTACGGGGAGCAGTACTTC. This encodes CASSLLYGEQYF. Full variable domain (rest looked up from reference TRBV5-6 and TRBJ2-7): DAGVTQSPTHLIKTRGQQVTLRCSPKSGHDTVSWYQQALGQGPQFIFQYYEEEERQRGNFPDRFSGHQFPNYSSELNVNALLLGDSALYLCASSLLYGEQYFGPGTRLTVT.

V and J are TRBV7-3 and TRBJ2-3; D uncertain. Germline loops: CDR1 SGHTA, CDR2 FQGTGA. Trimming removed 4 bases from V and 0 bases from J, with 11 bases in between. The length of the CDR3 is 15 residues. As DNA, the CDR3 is TGTGCCAGCAGCTCGATCCGAGATAGCACAGATACGCAGTATTTT. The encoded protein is CASSSIRDSTDTQYF.

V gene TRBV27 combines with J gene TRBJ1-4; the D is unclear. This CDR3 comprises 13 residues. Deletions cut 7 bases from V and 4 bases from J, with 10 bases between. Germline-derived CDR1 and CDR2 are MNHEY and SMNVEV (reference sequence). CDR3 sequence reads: CASMGRINEKLFF. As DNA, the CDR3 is TGTGCCAGCATGGGGAGGATTAATGAAAAACTGTTTTTT. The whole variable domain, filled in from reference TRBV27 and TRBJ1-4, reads EAQVTQNPRYLITVTGKKLTVTCSQNMNHEYMSWYRQDPGLGLRQIYYSMNVEVTDKGDVPEGYKVSRKEKRNFPLILESPSPNQTSLYFCASMGRINEKLFFGSGTQLSVL.

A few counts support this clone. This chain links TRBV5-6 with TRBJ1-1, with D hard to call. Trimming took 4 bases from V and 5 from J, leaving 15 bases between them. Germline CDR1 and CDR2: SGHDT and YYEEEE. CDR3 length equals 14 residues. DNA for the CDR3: TGTGCCAGCAGCCCCAAGGGAGGGCGGACTGAAGCTTTCTTT. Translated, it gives CASSPKGGRTEAFF.

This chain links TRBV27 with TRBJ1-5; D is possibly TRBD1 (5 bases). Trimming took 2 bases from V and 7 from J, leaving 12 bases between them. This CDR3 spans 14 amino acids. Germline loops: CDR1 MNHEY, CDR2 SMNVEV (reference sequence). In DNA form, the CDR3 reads TGTGCCAGCAGTTTAAGGCAGGGAGGCCAGCCCCAGCATTTT. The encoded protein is CASSLRQGGQPQHF.

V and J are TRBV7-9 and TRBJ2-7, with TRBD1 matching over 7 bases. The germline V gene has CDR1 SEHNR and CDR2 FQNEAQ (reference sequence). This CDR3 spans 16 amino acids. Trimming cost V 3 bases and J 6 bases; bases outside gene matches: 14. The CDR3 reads CASSLSRGRYRGEQYF. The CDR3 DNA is TGTGCCAGCAGCTTGAGCCGCGGACGGTACAGGGGCGAGCAGTACTTC. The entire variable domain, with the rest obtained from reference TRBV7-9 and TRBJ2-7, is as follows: DTGVSQNPRHKITKRGQNVTFRCDPISEHNRLYWYRQTLGQGPEFLTYFQNEAQLEKSRLLSDRFSAERPKGSFSTLEIQRTEQGDSAMYLCASSLSRGRYRGEQYFGPGTRLTVT.

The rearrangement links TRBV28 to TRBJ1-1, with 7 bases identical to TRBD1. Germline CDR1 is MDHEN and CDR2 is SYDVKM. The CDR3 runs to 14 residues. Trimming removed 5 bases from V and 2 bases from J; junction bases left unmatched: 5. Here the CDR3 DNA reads TGTGCCAGCAGTCCCGGGACAGTTAACACTGAAGCTTTCTTT. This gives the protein CASSPGTVNTEAFF.

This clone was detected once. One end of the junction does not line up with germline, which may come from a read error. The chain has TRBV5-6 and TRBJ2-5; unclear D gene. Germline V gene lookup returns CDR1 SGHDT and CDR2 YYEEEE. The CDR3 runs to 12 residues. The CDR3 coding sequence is TGTGCCAGCAGCTTGGCCTCTTTCGACTTTAACTTC. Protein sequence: CASSLASFDFNF.

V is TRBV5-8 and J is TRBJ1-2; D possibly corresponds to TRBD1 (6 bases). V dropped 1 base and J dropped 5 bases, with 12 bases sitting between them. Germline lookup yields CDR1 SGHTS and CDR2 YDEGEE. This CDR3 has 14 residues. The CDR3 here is CASSLRGQTYGYTF. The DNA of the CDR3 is TGTGCCAGCAGCTTGAGAGGACAGACATATGGCTACACCTTC.

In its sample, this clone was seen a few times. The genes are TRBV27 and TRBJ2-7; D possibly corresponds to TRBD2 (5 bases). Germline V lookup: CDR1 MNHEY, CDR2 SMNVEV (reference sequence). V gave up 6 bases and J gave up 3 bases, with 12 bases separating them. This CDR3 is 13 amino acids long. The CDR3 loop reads CASRTTIGYEQYF. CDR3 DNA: TGTGCCAGCAGGACTACGATAGGCTACGAGCAGTACTTC.

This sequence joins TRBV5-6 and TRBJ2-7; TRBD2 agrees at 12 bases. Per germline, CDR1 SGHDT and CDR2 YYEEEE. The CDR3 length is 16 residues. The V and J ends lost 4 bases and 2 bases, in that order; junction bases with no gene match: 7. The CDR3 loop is CASSHTSGGPTYEQYF. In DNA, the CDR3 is TGTGCCAGCAGCCACACTAGCGGGGGGCCTACCTACGAGCAGTACTTC.

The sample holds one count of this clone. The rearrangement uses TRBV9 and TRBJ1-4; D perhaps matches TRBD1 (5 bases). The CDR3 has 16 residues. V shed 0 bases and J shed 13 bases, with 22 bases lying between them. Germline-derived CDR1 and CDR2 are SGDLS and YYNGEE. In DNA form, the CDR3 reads TGTGCCAGCAGCGTAGGAACAGGCCCGGAAAATCTTCGACTGTTTTTT. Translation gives CASSVGTGPENLRLFF.

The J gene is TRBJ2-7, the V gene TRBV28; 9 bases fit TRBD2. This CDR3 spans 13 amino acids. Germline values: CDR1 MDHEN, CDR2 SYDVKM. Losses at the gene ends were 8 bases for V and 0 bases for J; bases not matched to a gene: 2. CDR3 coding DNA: TGTGCCAGCGCAGCGGGAGGCTCCTACGAGCAGTACTTC. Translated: CASAAGGSYEQYF.

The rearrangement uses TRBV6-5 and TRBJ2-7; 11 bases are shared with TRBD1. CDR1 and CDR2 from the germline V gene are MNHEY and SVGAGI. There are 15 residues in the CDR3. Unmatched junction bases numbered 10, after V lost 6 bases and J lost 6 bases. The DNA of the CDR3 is TGTGCCAGCAGACCCCCCGGACAGGGGGCGAGCGAGCAGTACTTC. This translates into CASRPPGQGASEQYF.

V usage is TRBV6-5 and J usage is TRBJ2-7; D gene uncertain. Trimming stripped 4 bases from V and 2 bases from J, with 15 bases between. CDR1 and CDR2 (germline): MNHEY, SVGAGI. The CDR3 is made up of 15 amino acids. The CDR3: CASSSGSIGPYEQYF. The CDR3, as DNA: TGTGCCAGCAGTTCAGGATCTATCGGTCCCTACGAGCAGTACTTC.